This T cell receptor beta chain was sequenced during a study of vaccination effects on CD4 cells after COVID-19. Study outcomes and limitations: Late in the post-vaccination period, infection-induced and vaccine-induced clones underwent marked clonal contraction.

The ViraFEST assay expanded antigen-specific CD4+ T cells with viral peptide pools before sequencing. The culture ran for 10 days, and then CD4+ T cells were isolated. Negative nucleocapsid antibody tests before and after vaccination confirmed no previous SARS-CoV-2 infection. A few million PBMC were placed in each well, which was supplemented with approximately 10 IU/ml IL-2 and around 10 ug/ml peptides. CDR1 and CDR2 (germline): MNHNY, SVGAGI (reference sequence). This CDR3 is 15 amino acids long. Trimming cost V 2 bases and J 0 bases, with 8 bases left between them. This clone was detected only a few times. Its antigen is not identified. TCRdb keeps only in-frame clones here, not all; method: immunoSEQ multiplex PCR. This table has tens of thousands of clones, over 65% appearing once.

This TCR came from a human donor who received a COVID-19 vaccine. This specimen consisted of CD4+ T cells from PBMCs cultured with HCoV-OC43 spike peptides, obtained before COVID-19 vaccination. Specified subset: HCoV-OC43 spike overlapping peptide pool stimulation. V gene TRBV6-6 combines with J gene TRBJ1-3; D not resolved. The CDR3 DNA follows: TGTGCCAGCAGTTACCAGATTAGCTCTGGAAACACCATATATTTT. Protein product: CASSYQISSGNTIYF.